This T cell receptor beta chain was identified during a study of post-analysis software for immune sequencing data. This clonotype was seen at least ten times. The TCR beta cDNA libraries carried unique molecular identifiers. A single record per CDR3 protein comes from TCRdb applying MiXCR to the PCR reads. Altogether about 190,000 distinct CDR3 sequences are present, 25% to 35% being singletons, with the ten largest covering approximately 3.6%. Sequencing input: blood. The origin of this receptor is a girl aged 2-17 years with multiple sclerosis.

CDR3 amino acids: CASSLTGVDYGYTF. The CDR3 nucleotides are TGCGCCAGCAGCTTGACAGGGGTTGACTATGGCTACACCTTC. The chain joins TRBV5-1 to TRBJ1-2; 7 bases are shared with TRBD1. In germline, CDR1 is SGHRS, CDR2 YFSETQ. V lost 1 base and J lost 3; bases outside the gene matches: 3. The length of the CDR3 is 14 residues.